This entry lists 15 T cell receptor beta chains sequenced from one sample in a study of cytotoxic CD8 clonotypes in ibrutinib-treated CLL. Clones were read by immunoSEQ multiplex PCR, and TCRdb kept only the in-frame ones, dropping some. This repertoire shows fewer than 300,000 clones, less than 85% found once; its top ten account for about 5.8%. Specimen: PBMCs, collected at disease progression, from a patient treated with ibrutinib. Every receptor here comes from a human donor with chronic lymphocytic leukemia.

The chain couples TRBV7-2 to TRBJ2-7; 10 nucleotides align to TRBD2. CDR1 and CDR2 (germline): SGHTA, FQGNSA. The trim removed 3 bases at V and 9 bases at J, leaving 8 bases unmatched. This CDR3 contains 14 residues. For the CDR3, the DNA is TGTGCCAGCAGCTTCCCCAGCGGGGGGGTAGGGCAGTACTTC. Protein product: CASSFPSGGVGQYF.

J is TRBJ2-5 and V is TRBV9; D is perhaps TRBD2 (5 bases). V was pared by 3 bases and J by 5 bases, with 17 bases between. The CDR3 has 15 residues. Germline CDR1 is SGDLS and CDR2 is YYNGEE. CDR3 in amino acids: CASSGLELPGETQYF. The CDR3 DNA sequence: TGTGCCAGCAGCGGCCTCGAGCTTCCGGGGGAGACCCAGTACTTC.

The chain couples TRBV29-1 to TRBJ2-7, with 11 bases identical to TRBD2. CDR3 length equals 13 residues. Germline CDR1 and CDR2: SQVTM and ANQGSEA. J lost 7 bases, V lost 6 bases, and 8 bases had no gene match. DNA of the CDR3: TGCAGCGTGCCGGGACTAGCGGCGGGGGAGCAGTACTTC. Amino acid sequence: CSVPGLAAGEQYF.

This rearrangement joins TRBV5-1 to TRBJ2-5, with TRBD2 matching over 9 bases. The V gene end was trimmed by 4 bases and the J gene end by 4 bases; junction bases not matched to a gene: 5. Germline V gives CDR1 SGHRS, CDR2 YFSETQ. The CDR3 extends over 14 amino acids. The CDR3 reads CASSTAGGRETQYF. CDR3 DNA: TGCGCCAGCAGCACCGCGGGGGGGAGAGAGACCCAGTACTTC.

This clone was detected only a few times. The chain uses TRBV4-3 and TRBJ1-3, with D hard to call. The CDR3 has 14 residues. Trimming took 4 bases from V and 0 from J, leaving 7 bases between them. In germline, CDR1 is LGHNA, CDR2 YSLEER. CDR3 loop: CASSLRTSGNTIYF. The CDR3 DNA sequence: TGCGCCAGCAGCCTACGGACCTCTGGAAACACCATATATTTT.

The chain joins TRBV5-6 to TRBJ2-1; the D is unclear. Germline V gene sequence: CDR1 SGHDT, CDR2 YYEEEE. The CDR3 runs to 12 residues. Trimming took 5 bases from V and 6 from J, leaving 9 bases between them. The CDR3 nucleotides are TGTGCCAGCAGGGTGTATAGCAATGAGCAGTTCTTC. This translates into CASRVYSNEQFF.

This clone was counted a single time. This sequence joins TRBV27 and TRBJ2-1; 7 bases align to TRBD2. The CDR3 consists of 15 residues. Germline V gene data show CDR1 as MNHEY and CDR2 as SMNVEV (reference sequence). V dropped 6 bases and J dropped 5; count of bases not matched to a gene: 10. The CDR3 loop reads CASSKGLPTHNEQFF. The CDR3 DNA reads TGTGCCAGCAGCAAGGGACTACCAACCCACAATGAGCAGTTCTTC.

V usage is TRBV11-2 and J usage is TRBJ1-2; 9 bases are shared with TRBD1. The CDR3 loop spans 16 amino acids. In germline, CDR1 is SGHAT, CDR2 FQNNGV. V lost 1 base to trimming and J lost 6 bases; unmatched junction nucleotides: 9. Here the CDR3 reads CASSLVGADRGNGYTF. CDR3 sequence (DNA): TGTGCCAGCAGCTTAGTAGGGGCGGACAGGGGAAATGGCTACACCTTC.

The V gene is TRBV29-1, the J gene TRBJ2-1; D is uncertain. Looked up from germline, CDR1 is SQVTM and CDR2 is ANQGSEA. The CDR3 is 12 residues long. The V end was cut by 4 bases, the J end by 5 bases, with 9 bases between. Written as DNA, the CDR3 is TGCAGCGTTGGTGGTCCGGACAATGAGCAGTTCTTC. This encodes CSVGGPDNEQFF.

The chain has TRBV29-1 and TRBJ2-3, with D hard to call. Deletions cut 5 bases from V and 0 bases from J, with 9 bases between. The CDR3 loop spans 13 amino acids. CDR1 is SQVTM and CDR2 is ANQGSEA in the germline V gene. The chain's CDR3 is CSVMGTSTDTQYF. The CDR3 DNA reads TGCAGCGTTATGGGTACTAGCACAGATACGCAGTATTTT.

DNA for the CDR3: TGTGCCAGCAGCTTAGATCCGGGACAGGGTAGGGAAAAACTGTTTTTT. Translation: CASSLDPGQGREKLFF. V gene TRBV11-2 combines with J gene TRBJ1-4; TRBD1 matches at 9 bases. Germline assignment: CDR1 SGHAT and CDR2 FQNNGV. This CDR3 spans 16 amino acids. J was trimmed by 8 bases and V by 0 bases; bases with no gene match: 7.

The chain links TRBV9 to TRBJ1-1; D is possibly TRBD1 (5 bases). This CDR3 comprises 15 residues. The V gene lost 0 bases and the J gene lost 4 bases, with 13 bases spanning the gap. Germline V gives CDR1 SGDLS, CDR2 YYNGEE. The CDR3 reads CASSVGLQGGTEAFF. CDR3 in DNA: TGTGCCAGCAGCGTAGGACTTCAGGGTGGCACTGAAGCTTTCTTT.

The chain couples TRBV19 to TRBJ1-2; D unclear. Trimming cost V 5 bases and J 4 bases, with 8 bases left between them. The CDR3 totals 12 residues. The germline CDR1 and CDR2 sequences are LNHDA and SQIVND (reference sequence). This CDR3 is CASSHEGYGYTF. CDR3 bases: TGTGCCAGTAGTCATGAGGGCTATGGCTACACCTTC.

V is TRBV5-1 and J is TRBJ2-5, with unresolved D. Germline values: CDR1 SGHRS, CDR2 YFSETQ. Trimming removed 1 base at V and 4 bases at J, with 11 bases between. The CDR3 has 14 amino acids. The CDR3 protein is CASSLSERRETQYF. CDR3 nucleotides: TGCGCCAGCAGCTTGAGTGAGCGCCGAGAGACCCAGTACTTC. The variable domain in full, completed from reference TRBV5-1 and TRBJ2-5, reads KAGVTQTPRYLIKTRGQQVTLSCSPISGHRSVSWYQQTPGQGLQFLFEYFSETQRNKGNFPGRFSGRQFSNSRSEMNVSTLELGDSALYLCASSLSERRETQYFGPGTRLLVL.

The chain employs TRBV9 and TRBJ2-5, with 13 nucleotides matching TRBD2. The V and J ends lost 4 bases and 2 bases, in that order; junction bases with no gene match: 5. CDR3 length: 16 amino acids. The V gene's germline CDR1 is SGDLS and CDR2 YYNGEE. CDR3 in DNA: TGTGCCAGCAGCCCCGGACTAGCGGGAGCACAAGAGACCCAGTACTTC. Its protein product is CASSPGLAGAQETQYF.